These T cell receptor beta chains were read from a single sample in a study of T cells in localized non-small cell lung cancer. Assay: immunoSEQ multiplex PCR; the TCRdb copy retains only in-frame clones and omits some. The table lists 60,000 to 75,000 clones, 84% of them singletons, with around an eighth in the top ten. This specimen was peripheral blood, taken before any cancer treatment. The receptors shown here come from a female donor older than 55 with stage I lung adenocarcinoma. Each CDR3 is given with its conserved first and last residue. The order of the fields is J gene, D gene, V gene, clone size, CDR3 protein, CDR3 DNA. The D gene is left open where the match is weak. Clone size is shown for a subset of rows, as once, few, many or a class of expanded clone.

TRBJ1-2	-	TRBV5-4	once	CASSVNDYGYTF	TGTGCCAGCAGCGTGAACGACTATGGCTACACCTTC
TRBJ1-5	-	TRBV7-9	-	CASSLGAKWPQHF	TGTGCCAGCAGCTTGGGGGCGAAATGGCCCCAGCATTTT
TRBJ2-1	-	TRBV2	-	CASSVLLYNEQFF	TGTGCCAGCAGTGTTCTGCTATACAATGAGCAGTTCTTC
TRBJ2-1	-	TRBV6-6	few	CASSYPGAGYNEQFF	TGTGCCAGCAGTTACCCAGGGGCTGGCTACAATGAGCAGTTCTTC
TRBJ1-2	-	TRBV15	-	CTTSTRRQSNYGYTF	TGTACCACCAGCACTCGTCGGCAGTCTAACTATGGCTACACCTTC
TRBJ1-1	-	TRBV7-9	few	CASSPADREAFF	TGTGCCAGCAGCCCGGCTGACAGGGAAGCTTTCTTT
TRBJ2-7	-	TRBV2	few	CASSMTELTYEQYF	TGTGCCAGCAGCATGACAGAATTAACCTACGAGCAGTACTTC
TRBJ2-3	TRBD1	TRBV11-3	-	CASSQGRTGSDTQYF	TGTGCCAGCAGCCAGGGAAGGACAGGGTCAGATACGCAGTATTTT
TRBJ1-1	-	TRBV11-2	-	CASSLMLNTEAFF	TGTGCCAGCAGCTTAATGCTGAACACTGAAGCTTTCTTT
TRBJ2-3	-	TRBV21-1	-	CASSAQTSSDTQYF	TGTGCCAGCAGCGCCCAGACTAGCTCAGATACGCAGTATTTT
TRBJ2-3	-	TRBV9	-	CASSRDFADTQYF	TGTGCCAGCAGCCGAGACTTTGCAGATACGCAGTATTTT
TRBJ2-2	TRBD1	TRBV5-1	-	CASSPQGAGTGELFF	TGCGCCAGCAGCCCACAGGGGGCGGGGACCGGGGAGCTGTTTTTT
TRBJ2-3	TRBD1	TRBV11-3	-	CASSPGTATSTDTQYF	TGTGCCAGCAGCCCCGGGACAGCCACTAGCACAGATACGCAGTATTTT
TRBJ1-3	-	TRBV5-1	few	CASSLVGTVGGNTIYF	TGCGCCAGCAGCTTGGTGGGCACTGTGGGTGGAAACACCATATATTTT
TRBJ1-4	-	TRBV5-1	few	CASSGFEVGYGEKLFF	TGCGCCAGCAGCGGATTCGAGGTCGGATATGGTGAAAAACTGTTTTTT
TRBJ1-4	-	TRBV15	-	CATSKGRDVLFF	TGTGCCACCAGCAAAGGGCGGGATGTACTGTTTTTT
TRBJ2-1	TRBD2	TRBV11-3	-	CASSLEGPWASGFPYNEQFF	TGTGCCAGCAGCTTAGAAGGTCCGTGGGCTAGCGGATTCCCTTACAATGAGCAGTTCTTC
TRBJ2-1	TRBD2	TRBV27	-	CASSFNGLAGVNEQFF	TGTGCCAGCAGTTTTAACGGACTAGCGGGAGTAAATGAGCAGTTCTTC
TRBJ1-2	-	TRBV30	few	CAWSVLGLANYGYTF	TGTGCCTGGAGTGTACTCGGACTAGCTAACTATGGCTACACCTTC
TRBJ2-3	TRBD2	TRBV7-2	-	CASSSPAGGRAVPDTQYF	TGTGCCAGCAGCTCCCCGGCCGGCGGGAGGGCCGTCCCAGATACGCAGTATTTT
TRBJ2-3	TRBD1	TRBV6-1	-	CASSTGETQYF	TGTGCCAGCAGTACAGGGGAAACGCAGTATTTT
TRBJ2-1	TRBD2	TRBV5-1	-	CASSLPLAGALNEQFF	TGCGCCAGCAGCTTGCCCTTAGCGGGGGCCCTCAATGAGCAGTTCTTC
TRBJ2-5	TRBD2	TRBV5-5	-	CASSLAIAGGSQETQYF	TGTGCCAGCAGCTTGGCGATAGCGGGGGGGTCTCAAGAGACCCAGTACTTC
TRBJ1-2	-	TRBV19	-	CASRVQNYGYTF	TGTGCCAGTAGGGTACAAAACTATGGCTACACCTTC
TRBJ2-5	TRBD2	TRBV5-1	-	CASSIKIAGTQETQYF	TGCGCCAGCAGCATAAAAATAGCGGGGACACAAGAGACCCAGTACTTC
TRBJ2-2	TRBD1	TRBV29-1	-	CSAGQDYAGELFF	TGCAGCGCGGGACAGGATTACGCCGGGGAGCTGTTTTTT
TRBJ1-3	-	TRBV9	-	CASSPDMSSGNTIYF	TGTGCCAGCAGCCCGGACATGAGCTCTGGAAACACCATATATTTT
TRBJ1-2	-	TRBV6-1	-	CASSGNREGYTF	TGTGCCAGCAGTGGCAACAGGGAAGGCTACACCTTC
TRBJ1-2	-	TRBV11-2	-	CASSPVRGEVLYGYTF	TGTGCCAGCAGCCCCGTGCGGGGGGAAGTACTCTATGGCTACACCTTC
TRBJ2-3	-	TRBV7-3	-	CASSLKGGATSTDTQYF	TGTGCCAGCAGCTTAAAAGGCGGGGCAACTAGCACAGATACGCAGTATTTT
TRBJ2-1	TRBD1	TRBV5-5	-	CASSDGGSGGAEFF	TGTGCCAGCAGCGATGGCGGCTCAGGGGGCGCGGAGTTCTTC
TRBJ1-2	-	TRBV27	-	CASSPQVLRPGTDFNYGYTF	TGTGCCAGCAGTCCTCAGGTCCTCCGACCCGGCACAGATTTTAACTATGGCTACACCTTC
TRBJ1-4	-	TRBV27	-	CASSRMDRTNEKLFF	TGTGCCAGCAGTCGCATGGACAGAACTAATGAAAAACTGTTTTTT
TRBJ1-5	TRBD1	TRBV6-1	-	CASKQGATPNQPQHF	TGTGCCAGCAAACAGGGGGCAACCCCCAATCAGCCCCAGCATTTT
TRBJ1-1	-	TRBV6-5	-	CASSRPQGRTEAFF	TGTGCCAGCAGTCGTCCTCAGGGCCGGACTGAAGCTTTCTTT
TRBJ2-3	-	TRBV6-5	-	CASFLGTLQYF	TGTGCCAGCTTCCTAGGGACTCTTCAGTATTTT
TRBJ1-2	-	TRBV7-9	-	CASSLAGDGYTF	TGTGCCAGCAGCTTAGCTGGGGATGGCTACACCTTC
TRBJ1-5	-	TRBV18	-	CASSPGDGNQPQHF	TGTGCCAGCTCACCAGGAGACGGGAATCAGCCCCAGCATTTT
TRBJ1-5	-	TRBV19	-	CASSTGQLSNQPQHF	TGTGCCAGTAGTACCGGACAGCTTAGCAATCAGCCCCAGCATTTT
TRBJ2-2	TRBD2	TRBV14	-	CASSRTGTSGNTGELFF	TGTGCCAGCAGCCGCACCGGGACTAGCGGGAACACCGGGGAGCTGTTTTTT
TRBJ2-5	TRBD1	TRBV5-4	-	CASSSGTDQETQYF	TGTGCCAGCAGCTCCGGGACAGACCAAGAGACCCAGTACTTC
TRBJ1-3	-	TRBV2	-	CASSHLSPGRGGNTIYF	TGTGCCAGCAGTCACTTGTCCCCGGGGCGCGGGGGAAACACCATATATTTT